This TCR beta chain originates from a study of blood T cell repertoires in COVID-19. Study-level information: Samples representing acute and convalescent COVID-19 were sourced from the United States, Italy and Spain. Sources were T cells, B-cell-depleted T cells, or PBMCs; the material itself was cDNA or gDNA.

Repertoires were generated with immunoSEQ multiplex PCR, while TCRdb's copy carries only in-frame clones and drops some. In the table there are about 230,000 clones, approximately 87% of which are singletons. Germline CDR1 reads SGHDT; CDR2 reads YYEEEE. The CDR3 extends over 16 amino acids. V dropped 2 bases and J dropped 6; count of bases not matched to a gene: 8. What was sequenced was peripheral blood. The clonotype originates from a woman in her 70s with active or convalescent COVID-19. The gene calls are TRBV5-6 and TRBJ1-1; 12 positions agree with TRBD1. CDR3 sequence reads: CASSFSGTGGTAEAFF. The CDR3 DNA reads TGTGCCAGCAGCTTTTCCGGGACAGGGGGCACCGCTGAAGCTTTCTTT.